The next 23 T cell receptor beta chains were all read from a single sample in a study of T cells in tumors after PD-1 blockade. TCRdb's table, derived via immunoSEQ multiplex PCR, lists solely in-frame clones and lacks some. Here the sample spans around 60,000 clones, 80% being singletons. The specimen was PBMCs, collected before anti-PD-1 treatment. All receptors derive from a human donor with basal cell carcinoma.

V usage is TRBV3-1 (or the pseudogene TRBV3-2) and J usage is TRBJ2-1, with D uncertain. V was cut by 0 bases and J by 4 bases, with 10 bases left in between. This CDR3 is built from 15 residues. Looked up from germline, CDR1 is LGHDT and CDR2 is YNNKEL (reference sequence). In DNA form, the CDR3 reads TGTGCCAGCAGCCAAGATTATAAATGGTACAATGAGCAGTTCTTC. It specifies CASSQDYKWYNEQFF.

CDR3 nucleotides: TGTGCCACCAGTGATCCCCAGGGGGTAAGCACAGATACGCAGTATTTT. Residues: CATSDPQGVSTDTQYF. This chain joins TRBV24-1 and TRBJ2-3; TRBD1 aligns across 7 bases. V was pared by 3 bases and J by 0 bases, with 5 bases of the junction left unmatched. Per germline, CDR1 KGHDR and CDR2 SFDVKD. The CDR3 is 16 amino acids.

The V gene is TRBV29-1, the J gene TRBJ2-7; tentative D call: TRBD2 (5 bases). The ends were cut back, 4 bases at V and 3 bases at J, with 7 bases in the middle. The germline CDR1 and CDR2 sequences are SQVTM and ANQGSEA. The CDR3 covers 11 residues. The CDR3 DNA follows: TGCAGCGTTGGAGGGAACTACGAGCAGTACTTC. Its translation is CSVGGNYEQYF.

This chain uses TRBV18 with TRBJ1-1, with 9 bases that match TRBD1. With 0 bases clipped from V and 5 bases from J, the junction kept 4 bases outside the gene matches. The length of the CDR3 is 15 residues. In germline, CDR1 is KGHSH, CDR2 LQKENI. The CDR3 DNA sequence: TGTGCCAGCTCACCACCGGGACAGGGAAGGACTGAAGCTTTCTTT. Translation: CASSPPGQGRTEAFF.

This clone has just one count. The chain has TRBV30 and TRBJ1-1, with 8 bases matching TRBD1. The ends lost 5 bases at V and 5 bases at J; junction bases unmatched: 10. Germline V lookup: CDR1 GTSNPN, CDR2 SVGIG (reference sequence). The CDR3 contains 14 residues. The CDR3 is CAWRRGPGGTEAFF. CDR3 DNA sequence: TGTGCCTGGCGCAGGGGGCCCGGGGGGACTGAAGCTTTCTTT.

This chain uses TRBV5-1 with TRBJ2-5; 7 bases match TRBD2. CDR1 is SGHRS and CDR2 is YFSETQ in the germline V gene. Trimming cost V 5 bases and J 4 bases; bases outside gene matches: 8. The CDR3 totals 14 residues. The CDR3 DNA is TGCGCCAGCAGACCGGCTTCTAGCGGAGAGACCCAGTACTTC. It codes for CASRPASSGETQYF.

The rearrangement links TRBV3-1 (or the pseudogene TRBV3-2) to TRBJ2-3; TRBD2 matches 15 bases. This CDR3 contains 16 residues. Trimming cost V 5 bases and J 3 bases; bases outside gene matches: 3. The germline CDR1 and CDR2 sequences are LGHDT and YNNKEL (reference sequence). Written as DNA, the CDR3 is TGTGCCAGCAGCAGGACTAGCGGGGGGGGGACAGATACGCAGTATTTT. Protein sequence: CASSRTSGGGTDTQYF.

This clone came up once. This chain uses TRBV14 with TRBJ2-5, with a tentative D call TRBD2 (5 bases). The V gene's germline CDR1 is SGHDN and CDR2 FVKESK. Trimming left V 1 base short and J 0 bases short, with 9 bases between. The CDR3 sequence is 15 residues long. This CDR3 reads CASSQATGYQETQYF. DNA for the CDR3: TGTGCCAGCAGCCAAGCGACGGGGTACCAAGAGACCCAGTACTTC.

V usage is TRBV6-1 and J usage is TRBJ1-1; maybe TRBD1 (5 bases). The CDR3 extends over 11 amino acids. The V and J ends lost 3 bases and 10 bases respectively, with 9 bases between them. Germline CDR1 MNHNS, CDR2 SASEGT. The CDR3 DNA sequence: TGTGCCAGCAGTGAGGGGCGGGTAGCTTTCTTT. It encodes CASSEGRVAFF.

This clone occurred once. The rearrangement links TRBV29-1 to TRBJ1-1, with a tentative D call TRBD1 (5 bases). The germline V gene has CDR1 SQVTM and CDR2 ANQGSEA. The CDR3 loop spans 12 amino acids. V shed 8 bases and J shed 10 bases, with 20 bases lying between them. The CDR3 nucleotides read TGCAGCACAATACGCAGTTTGGGGGGAGCTTTCTTT. This gives the protein CSTIRSLGGAFF.

The V and J genes are TRBV4-1 and TRBJ1-5; TRBD1 matches at 7 bases. CDR1 is MGHRA, CDR2 YSYEKL, per germline. J was trimmed by 4 bases and V by 6 bases; bases with no gene match: 6. The CDR3 has 14 residues. CDR3 sequence reads: CASSSSGGNQPQHF. CDR3 in DNA: TGCGCCAGCAGTTCATCAGGGGGAAATCAGCCCCAGCATTTT.

This clone was seen just once. CDR3: CALTPIEDGYTF. Here the CDR3 DNA reads TGTGCCCTCACCCCCATAGAGGATGGCTACACCTTC. The chain combines TRBV24-1 with TRBJ1-2, with unresolved D. Germline-derived CDR1 and CDR2 are KGHDR and SFDVKD. The V and J ends lost 12 bases and 6 bases respectively, with 16 bases between them. The CDR3 extends over 12 amino acids.

This clone was seen just once. The chain combines TRBV7-9 with TRBJ2-7; 8 positions agree with TRBD1. V shed 5 bases, J shed 0 bases, and the junction held 9 bases outside the gene matches. This CDR3 contains 16 residues. Looked up from germline, CDR1 is SEHNR and CDR2 is FQNEAQ (reference sequence). The CDR3, as DNA: TGTGCCAGCAGCCCCTGGACAGGGTCAAACTCCTACGAGCAGTACTTC. Translation: CASSPWTGSNSYEQYF.

As concerns this clone: The identical CDR3 is also encoded by other nucleotide sequences in the sample. The V gene is TRBV10-1, the J gene TRBJ2-3; 7 bases align to TRBD2. CDR3 length: 14 amino acids. J gave up 3 bases and V 3 bases, and 3 bases lay outside the gene matches. The germline V gene encodes CDR1 WNHNN and CDR2 SYGVQD (reference sequence). The CDR3 protein is CASSDGGGTDTQYF. CDR3 in DNA: TGCGCCAGCAGTGATGGCGGGGGAACAGATACGCAGTATTTT.

This clone is a singleton in its sample. The chain carries TRBV5-1 and TRBJ2-3; no reliable D call. Germline CDR1 and CDR2: SGHRS and YFSETQ. The CDR3 has 16 residues. Trimming stripped 0 bases from V and 1 base from J, with 12 bases between. The chain's CDR3 is CASSLEGRRGTDTQYF. CDR3 sequence (DNA): TGCGCCAGCAGCTTGGAAGGCCGCCGTGGCACAGATACGCAGTATTTT.

This clone occurred many times. The J gene is TRBJ2-1, the V gene TRBV4-2; the D gene is possibly TRBD2 (5 bases). The CDR3 length is 14 residues. The germline V gene has CDR1 LGHNA and CDR2 YNFKEQ. Trimming removed 3 bases from V and 8 bases from J, with 14 bases in between. The CDR3 region has the DNA TGTGCCAGCAGCCATCAACTAGAATCCCATGAGCAGTTCTTC. This encodes CASSHQLESHEQFF.

This chain links TRBV27 with TRBJ2-1, with D unresolved. V was shortened by 0 bases and J by 1 base, with 10 bases between the two germline ends. From germline, CDR1 is MNHEY and CDR2 SMNVEV (reference sequence). The CDR3 sequence is 16 residues long. As DNA, the CDR3 is TGTGCCAGCAGTTTATCCGGGCAGCCATCCTACAATGAGCAGTTCTTC. It is translated as CASSLSGQPSYNEQFF.

The rearrangement joins TRBV6-1 to TRBJ1-2; the D gene is possibly TRBD1 (5 bases). V was shortened by 1 base and J by 3 bases, with 9 bases between the two germline ends. Germline V gene sequence: CDR1 MNHNS, CDR2 SASEGT. There are 14 residues in the CDR3. The CDR3 loop reads CASSEVGAHYGYTF. CDR3 bases: TGTGCCAGCAGTGAAGTAGGGGCACACTATGGCTACACCTTC.

This chain links TRBV5-6 with TRBJ1-2; D is ambiguous. This CDR3 has 14 amino acids. Trimming left V 3 bases short and J 8 bases short, with 17 bases between. CDR1 SGHDT and CDR2 YYEEEE come from the germline V gene. The CDR3 loop is CASSSSGMARGYTF. CDR3 sequence (DNA): TGTGCCAGCAGCTCGTCCGGCATGGCTCGGGGCTACACCTTC.

The J gene is TRBJ1-5, the V gene TRBV27; D gene unclear. The CDR3 spans 12 residues. CDR1 and CDR2 (germline): MNHEY, SMNVEV (reference sequence). V dropped 6 bases and J dropped 4 bases, with 7 bases sitting between them. The CDR3 region has the DNA TGTGCCAGCAGGGAGGGAAATCAGCCCCAGCATTTT. As protein: CASREGNQPQHF.

In its sample, this clone was seen once. The rearrangement links TRBV2 to TRBJ2-7; D remains unclear. The CDR3 spans 13 residues. The V end lost 3 bases, the J end lost 3 bases, and 9 bases lay between the germline ends. The germline CDR1 and CDR2 sequences are SNHLY and FYNNEI. CDR3 bases: TGTGCCAGCAGTGACTTGCAGGACTACGAGCAGTACTTC. It codes for CASSDLQDYEQYF.

The table lists this clone with a count of one. The V call is TRBV7-9, the J call TRBJ2-6; D is perhaps TRBD1 or TRBD2 (6 bases each). Germline V gives CDR1 SEHNR, CDR2 FQNEAQ (reference sequence). The CDR3 has 18 residues. V was clipped by 4 bases and J by 1 base, with 17 bases between them. The CDR3 sequence: CASSWRGRGVSGANVLTF. Here the CDR3 DNA reads TGTGCCAGCAGCTGGAGGGGCAGGGGCGTTTCTGGGGCCAACGTCCTGACTTTC.

This clone was found a few times. The CDR3 nucleotides are TGTGCCAGCAGCCTAAGTTTACCAGGGACATTGAACACTGAAGCTTTCTTT. Translated, it gives CASSLSLPGTLNTEAFF. The rearrangement uses TRBV11-3 and TRBJ1-1; weak D call: TRBD1 (6 bases). Germline-derived CDR1 and CDR2 are SGHNT and YENEEA. This CDR3 is built from 17 residues. V was trimmed by 5 bases and J by 0 bases, leaving 19 bases between them.